This T cell receptor (beta chain) was captured by sequencing in a study of cytomegalovirus exposure and HLA in healthy donors. In germline, CDR1 is MNHEY, CDR2 SMNVEV (reference sequence). The CDR3 loop spans 16 amino acids. The V gene end was trimmed by 5 bases and the J gene end by 6 bases; junction bases not matched to a gene: 8. The PCR made use of 60 Vbeta and 13 Jbeta primers. Sequenced by immunoSEQ multiplex PCR; TCRdb stores in-frame clones only, minus some. The profile shows 180,000 or so clones, approximately 80% of them singletons. Regarding this clone: Its antigen is not known.

Findings and limits, study-wide: One variant, a missense change in DCLRE1C, was linked in a later analysis to TCR beta V- and J-gene trimming. According to a later analysis, donors in an Asian-associated ancestry cluster reportedly had fewer N-insertions than the roughly 670-donor mean. Association with HLA alleles at 0.05 false discovery rate was found for 15,000 to 20,000 TCR beta sequences in a later analysis. TCR beta chains associated with HLA were, in a later analysis, more clonally expanded than equally common others.

The chain joins TRBV27 to TRBJ1-5; 12 bases line up with TRBD1. Sequenced sample: PBMCs. The TCR comes from a girl aged 5 to 17 in good health and CMV-seropositive. The CDR3 nucleotides read TGTGCCAGCAGTAGGGGGGACAGGGGGCGCGGTCAGCCCCAGCATTTT. This translates into CASSRGDRGRGQPQHF.